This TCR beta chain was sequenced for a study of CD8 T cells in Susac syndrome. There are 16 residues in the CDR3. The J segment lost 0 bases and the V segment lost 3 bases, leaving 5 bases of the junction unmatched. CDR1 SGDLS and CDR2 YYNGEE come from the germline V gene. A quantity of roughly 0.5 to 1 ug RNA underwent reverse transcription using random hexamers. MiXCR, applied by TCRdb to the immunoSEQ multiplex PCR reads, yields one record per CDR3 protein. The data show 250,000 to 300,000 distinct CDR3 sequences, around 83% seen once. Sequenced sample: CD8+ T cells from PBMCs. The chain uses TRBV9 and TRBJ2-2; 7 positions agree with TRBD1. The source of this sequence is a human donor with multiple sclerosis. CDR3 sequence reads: CASSDRQGANTGELFF. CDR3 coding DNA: TGTGCCAGCAGCGACCGACAGGGCGCGAACACCGGGGAGCTGTTTTTT. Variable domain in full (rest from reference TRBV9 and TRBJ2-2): DSGVTQTPKHLITATGQRVTLRCSPRSGDLSVYWYQQSLDQGLQFLIQYYNGEERAKGNILERFSAQQFPDLHSELNLSSLELGDSALYFCASSDRQGANTGELFFGEGSRLTVL.